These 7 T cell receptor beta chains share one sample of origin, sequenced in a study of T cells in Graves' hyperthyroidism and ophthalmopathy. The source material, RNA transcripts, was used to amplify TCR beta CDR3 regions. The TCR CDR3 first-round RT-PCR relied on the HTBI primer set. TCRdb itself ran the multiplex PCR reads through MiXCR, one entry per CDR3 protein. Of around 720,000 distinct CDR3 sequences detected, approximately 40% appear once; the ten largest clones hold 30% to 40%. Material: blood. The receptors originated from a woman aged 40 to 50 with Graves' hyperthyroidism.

CDR3 region: CASSQDSGDTIYF. CDR3 sequence (DNA): TGTGCCAGCAGCCAAGATTCTGGGGACACCATATATTTT. The chain has TRBV9 and TRBJ1-3; no reliable D call. The CDR3 consists of 13 residues. Germline V CDR1 and CDR2: SGDLS, YYNGEE. V lost 4 bases and J lost 8, with 13 bases in between.

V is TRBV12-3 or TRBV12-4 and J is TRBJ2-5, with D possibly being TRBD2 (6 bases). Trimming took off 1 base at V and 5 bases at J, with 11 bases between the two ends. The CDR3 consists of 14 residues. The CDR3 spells CASSLGGVRETQYF. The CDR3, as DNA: TGTGCCAGCAGTTTAGGCGGGGTCCGGGAGACCCAGTACTTC.

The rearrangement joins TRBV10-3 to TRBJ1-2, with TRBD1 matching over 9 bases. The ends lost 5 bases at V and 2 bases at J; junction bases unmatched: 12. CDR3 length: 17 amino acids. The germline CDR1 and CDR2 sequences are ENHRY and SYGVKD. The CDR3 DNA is TGTGCCATCAGTCGTACCGGGACAGGGCCGACCAACTATGGCTACACCTTC. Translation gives CAISRTGTGPTNYGYTF.

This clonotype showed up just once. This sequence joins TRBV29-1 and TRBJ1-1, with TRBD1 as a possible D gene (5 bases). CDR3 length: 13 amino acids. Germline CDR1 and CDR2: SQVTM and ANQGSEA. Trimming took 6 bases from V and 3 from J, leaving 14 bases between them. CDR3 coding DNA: TGCAGCGTGGGACCGGGGGGGGACACTGAAGCTTTCTTT. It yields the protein CSVGPGGDTEAFF.

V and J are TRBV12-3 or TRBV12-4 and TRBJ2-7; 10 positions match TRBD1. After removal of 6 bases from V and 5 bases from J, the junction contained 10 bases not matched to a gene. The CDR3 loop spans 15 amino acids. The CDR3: CASSNLGQGRDEQYF. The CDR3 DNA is TGTGCCAGCAGCAACCTGGGACAGGGGAGGGACGAGCAGTACTTC.

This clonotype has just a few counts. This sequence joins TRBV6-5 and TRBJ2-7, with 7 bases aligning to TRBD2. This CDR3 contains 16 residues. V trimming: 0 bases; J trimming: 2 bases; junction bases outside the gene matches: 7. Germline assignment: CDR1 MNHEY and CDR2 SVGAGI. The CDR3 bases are TGTGCCAGCAGTTACTCGGAGCCAGCGGGGACCTACGAGCAGTACTTC. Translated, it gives CASSYSEPAGTYEQYF.

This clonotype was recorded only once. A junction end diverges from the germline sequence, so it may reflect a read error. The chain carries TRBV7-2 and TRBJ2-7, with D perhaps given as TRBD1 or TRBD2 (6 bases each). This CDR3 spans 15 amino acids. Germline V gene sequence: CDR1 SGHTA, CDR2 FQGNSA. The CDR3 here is CASSQVGGRTYEQYF. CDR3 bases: TGCGCCAGCAGCCAAGTCGGGGGCCGGACCTACGAGCAGTACTTC.